Listed below are T cell receptor beta chains from one sample, sequenced in a study of blood T cell repertoires in COVID-19. TCRdb keeps only in-frame clones here, not all; method: immunoSEQ multiplex PCR. Of hundreds of thousands of clones in the sample, around 90% were seen once. The material sequenced was peripheral blood. The receptors were gathered from a human donor in a cohort sampled during active COVID-19. Both conserved end residues are part of each CDR3. The D gene is left open where the match is weak. The size field is filled for only some rows; it gives once, few, many or a size class.

>TRBD2|once|TRBV4-3|TRBJ2-5
CASSQRGSEKEETQYF
TGCGCCAGCAGCCAGCGGGGGTCAGAGAAAGAAGAGACCCAGTACTTC
>NA|NA|TRBV5-1|TRBJ1-2
CASSSTGKVTDGYTF
TGCGCCAGCAGCTCCACCGGTAAGGTTACAGATGGCTACACCTTC
>NA|NA|TRBV27|TRBJ1-2
CASTREILNYGYTF
TGTGCCAGCACTCGAGAGATCCTTAACTATGGCTACACCTTC
>TRBD1|NA|TRBV19|TRBJ2-7
CASDTGTGDEQYF
TGTGCCAGTGACACCGGGACAGGGGACGAGCAGTACTTC
>NA|NA|TRBV21-1|TRBJ1-3
CASSKRPRGVTGNTIYF
TGTGCCAGCAGCAAAAGGCCTCGGGGGGTCACTGGAAACACCATATATTTT
>NA|NA|TRBV4-3|TRBJ2-7
CASSQETWVSYEQYF
TGCGCCAGCAGCCAAGAGACTTGGGTTTCCTACGAGCAGTACTTC
>TRBD2|NA|TRBV6-5|TRBJ2-7
CASSYGTSATYEQYF
TGTGCCAGCAGTTATGGGACTAGTGCAACCTACGAGCAGTACTTC
>NA|NA|TRBV10-3|TRBJ1-5
CAIRATGYSNQPQHF
TGTGCCATCAGGGCGACGGGGTATAGCAATCAGCCCCAGCATTTT
>NA|NA|TRBV6-5|TRBJ1-6
CASSLNSLRSPLHF
TGTGCCAGCAGTTTAAACAGTCTACGGTCACCCCTCCACTTT
>TRBD2|NA|TRBV6-5|TRBJ2-5
CASTLLLAGMETQYF
TGTGCCAGCACCCTATTACTAGCGGGAATGGAGACCCAGTACTTC
>TRBD1|NA|TRBV5-3|TRBJ1-2
CARSLGGPGGTNYGYTF
TGTGCCAGAAGCTTGGGGGGGCCAGGGGGCACCAACTATGGCTACACCTTC
>NA|NA|TRBV2|TRBJ1-2
CASSEASYGYTF
TGTGCCAGCAGTGAAGCCTCCTATGGCTACACCTTC
>NA|NA|TRBV28|TRBJ1-2
CASSLGGGSYGYTF
TGTGCCAGCAGTTTAGGGGGCGGAAGCTATGGCTACACCTTC
>NA|NA|TRBV4-3|TRBJ1-5
CASSQGGNQPQHF
TGCGCCAGCAGCCAGGGGGGAAATCAGCCCCAGCATTTT
>NA|NA|TRBV7-2|TRBJ1-2
CASSLGGDFRGYTF
TGTGCCAGCAGCTTAGGGGGGGACTTTCGAGGCTACACCTTC
>NA|NA|TRBV19|TRBJ1-2
CASSPPGGVYGYTF
TGTGCCAGTAGTCCTCCGGGAGGGGTCTATGGCTACACCTTC
>TRBD1|NA|TRBV7-9|TRBJ2-7
CASSLGVTGGPSYEQYF
TGTGCCAGCAGCTTAGGAGTGACAGGGGGTCCGTCCTACGAGCAGTACTTC
>TRBD2|NA|TRBV11-2|TRBJ2-5
CASSALAGGYQETQYF
TGTGCCAGCAGCGCCCTTGCGGGGGGGTACCAAGAGACCCAGTACTTC
>TRBD2|NA|TRBV6-4|TRBJ2-7
CASSLEAGGTYEQYF
TGTGCCAGCAGCTTAGAAGCGGGGGGGACCTACGAGCAGTACTTC
>NA|NA|TRBV19|TRBJ1-3
CASSRPGLYSGNTIYF
TGTGCCAGTAGTCGACCCGGACTGTACTCTGGAAACACCATATATTTT
>NA|NA|TRBV3-1/TRBV3-2|TRBJ1-1
CASSLRVDTEAFF
TGTGCCAGCAGCCTCAGGGTAGACACTGAAGCTTTCTTT
>NA|NA|TRBV29-1|TRBJ2-7
CSVEQSKGGSYEQYF
TGCAGCGTTGAACAGTCTAAAGGGGGCTCCTACGAGCAGTACTTC
>NA|NA|TRBV30|TRBJ1-1
CAWTRGSLDTEAFF
TGTGCCTGGACCCGAGGCAGCCTCGACACTGAAGCTTTCTTT
>NA|NA|TRBV4-3|TRBJ2-7
CASSQDLDSYEQYF
TGCGCCAGCAGCCAAGATTTAGATTCCTACGAGCAGTACTTC
>NA|once|TRBV7-2|TRBJ1-2
CASTQAGTGYTF
TGTGCCAGCACCCAAGCGGGCACTGGCTACACCTTC
>NA|once|TRBV3-1/TRBV3-2|TRBJ2-2
CASSQGSSETRRPGELFF
TGTGCCAGCAGCCAAGGAAGTAGCGAGACCCGAAGACCCGGGGAGCTGTTTTTT
>NA|few|TRBV7-2|TRBJ1-1
CASSGAEAFF
TGTGCCAGCAGCGGAGCCGAAGCTTTCTTT
>TRBD2|NA|TRBV9|TRBJ2-3
CASSVGSSGSTDTQYF
TGTGCCAGCAGCGTAGGGTCTAGCGGGAGCACAGATACGCAGTATTTT
>NA|NA|TRBV6-2/TRBV6-3|TRBJ2-7
CASSYSTEPPRYEQYF
TGTGCCAGCAGTTACTCCACCGAACCTCCTAGGTACGAGCAGTACTTC